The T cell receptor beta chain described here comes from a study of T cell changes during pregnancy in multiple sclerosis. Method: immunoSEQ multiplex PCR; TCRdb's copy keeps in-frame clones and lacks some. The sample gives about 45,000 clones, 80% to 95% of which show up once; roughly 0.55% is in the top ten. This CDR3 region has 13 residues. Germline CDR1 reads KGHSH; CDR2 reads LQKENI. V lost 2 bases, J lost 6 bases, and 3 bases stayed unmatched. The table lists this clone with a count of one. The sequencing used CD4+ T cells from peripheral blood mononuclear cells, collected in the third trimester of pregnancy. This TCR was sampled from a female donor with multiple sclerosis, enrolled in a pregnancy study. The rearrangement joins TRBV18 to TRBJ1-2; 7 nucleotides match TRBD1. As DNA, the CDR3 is TGTGCCAGCTCACCATTAACAGGGGATGGCTACACCTTC. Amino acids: CASSPLTGDGYTF.